Presented here are 27 T cell receptor beta chains from one specimen sequenced in a study of T cell clusters in autoimmune cytopenias. TRB was amplified by touch-down multiplex PCR, primer pools A and B combined. TCRdb re-called the multiplex PCR reads; every CDR3 protein appears as one record, without DNA. The sample data list 500 or so distinct CDR3 sequences. TRB was amplified from 250 ng of peripheral blood genomic DNA per sample. The material sequenced was peripheral blood. The source of these receptors is a human donor with an autoimmune cytopenia or autoimmune hepatitis (not recorded which).

This clonotype is called large based on its frequency. The CDR3 loop reads CASSPQGKETQYF. The chain is built from TRBV6-6 and TRBJ2-5. Germline assignment: CDR1 MNHNY and CDR2 SVGAGI (reference sequence). CDR3 length: 13 amino acids.

This clonotype shows up as large by frequency. The chain carries TRBV18 and TRBJ1-2; TCRdb's D call of TRBD1 is untestable without DNA. The germline V gene encodes CDR1 KGHSH and CDR2 LQKENI. The CDR3 has 13 amino acids. The CDR3 loop reads CASSGTGGQSYTF.

Frequency places this clonotype as medium-sized. The V call is TRBV10-3, the J call TRBJ2-1; with no DNA, the TCRdb D assignment of TRBD2 cannot be verified. Germline CDR1 and CDR2: ENHRY and SYGVKD. The CDR3 loop spans 15 amino acids. This CDR3 reads CAISDGTSGRTEQFF.

By frequency, this clonotype is medium-sized. CDR3 protein: CASTRQASEQFF. This chain connects TRBV7-2 to TRBJ2-1; TCRdb lists TRBD2, though no DNA is available to test this call. Germline assignment: CDR1 SGHTA and CDR2 FQGNSA. This CDR3 is built from 12 residues. Full variable domain (rest looked up from reference TRBV7-2 and TRBJ2-1): GAGVSQSPSNKVTEKGKDVELRCDPISGHTALYWYRQSLGQGLEFLIYFQGNSAPDKSGLPSDRFSAERTGGSVSTLTIQRTQQEDSAVYLCASTRQASEQFFGPGTRLTVL.

Frequency places this clonotype as medium-sized. The chain carries TRBV18 and TRBJ2-3; without DNA, the TCRdb call of TRBD2 cannot be checked. Germline lookup yields CDR1 KGHSH and CDR2 LQKENI. This CDR3 region has 13 residues. The chain's CDR3 is CASSPPAGDTQYF.

The V and J genes are TRBV4-2 and TRBJ2-1; TCRdb indicates TRBD2, and absent DNA this call remains unverified. Germline V gene lookup returns CDR1 LGHNA and CDR2 YNFKEQ. The CDR3 extends over 16 amino acids. The CDR3 sequence is CASSPGLAGPYNEQFF.

Measured by frequency, this clonotype is large. V is TRBV15 and J is TRBJ2-5; TCRdb names TRBD1, which stays unverified in the absence of DNA. Germline lookup yields CDR1 LNHNV and CDR2 YYDKDF (reference sequence). This CDR3 is built from 14 residues. The CDR3 loop is CATSRDSGTETQYF.

The chain combines TRBV28 with TRBJ1-5; TCRdb picks TRBD1, but there is no DNA to check that call. From germline, CDR1 is MDHEN and CDR2 SYDVKM. The CDR3 spans 15 residues. The CDR3 loop reads CASSGPRYSNQPQHF.

This clonotype is large by frequency. CDR3 loop: CATSDSLSAEQFF. The chain employs TRBV24-1 and TRBJ2-1; TCRdb calls TRBD2, which cannot be checked without DNA. The V gene's germline CDR1 is KGHDR and CDR2 SFDVKD. This CDR3 spans 13 amino acids.

This clonotype is classed as medium-sized (0.01 to 0.1%) by frequency. The chain joins TRBV19 to TRBJ2-7; the D call of TRBD1 rests on TCRdb alone, since no DNA is present to check it. This CDR3 is 15 amino acids long. CDR1 is LNHDA and CDR2 is SQIVND in the germline V gene (reference sequence). The CDR3 spells CASSILAGGGYEQYF.

V gene TRBV6-4 combines with J gene TRBJ1-6; the TCRdb D gene call, TRBD1, has no DNA to confirm it. Germline V CDR1 and CDR2: MRHNA, SNTAGT. The CDR3 is 14 residues long. CDR3: CASSGGGENSPLHF.

According to its frequency, this clonotype is large. The rearrangement uses TRBV29-1 and TRBJ2-5; the TRBD2 assignment by TCRdb is unverifiable without DNA. Germline values: CDR1 SQVTM, CDR2 ANQGSEA. The CDR3 contains 14 residues. The CDR3 is CSVAVQVLPETQYF.

The genes are TRBV7-4 and TRBJ2-1; without DNA, the TCRdb call of TRBD2 cannot be checked. This CDR3 has 20 amino acids. The germline V gene encodes CDR1 SGHVT and CDR2 SQSDAQ. CDR3 loop: CASSQDFSPGLAGGFHEQFF.

This chain links TRBV19 with TRBJ1-3; the D gene TCRdb calls, TRBD1, cannot be checked with no DNA. In germline, CDR1 is LNHDA, CDR2 SQIVND (reference sequence). This CDR3 is built from 17 residues. CDR3 sequence: CASTPTGGGGSGNTIYF.

The CDR3 is CASSQRGLVGELFF. The chain uses TRBV4-1 and TRBJ2-2; there is no DNA to check the TCRdb D call of TRBD2. This CDR3 region has 14 residues. The germline V gene encodes CDR1 MGHRA and CDR2 YSYEKL.

The rearrangement joins TRBV4-1 to TRBJ2-1; TCRdb names TRBD2, which stays unverified in the absence of DNA. Germline V gives CDR1 MGHRA, CDR2 YSYEKL. The CDR3 totals 13 residues. The CDR3 protein is CASSHPSTSEQFF.

This clonotype is medium-sized by frequency. V gene TRBV27 combines with J gene TRBJ1-4. CDR1 MNHEY and CDR2 SMNVEV come from the germline V gene (reference sequence). This CDR3 is built from 13 residues. CDR3 amino acids: CASRYHGGEKLFF. Complete variable domain (other parts from reference TRBV27 and TRBJ1-4): EAQVTQNPRYLITVTGKKLTVTCSQNMNHEYMSWYRQDPGLGLRQIYYSMNVEVTDKGDVPEGYKVSRKEKRNFPLILESPSPNQTSLYFCASRYHGGEKLFFGSGTQLSVL.

This clonotype is identified as large from frequency. This chain connects TRBV11-3 to TRBJ2-7. Germline assignment: CDR1 SGHNT and CDR2 YENEEA. This CDR3 has 11 amino acids. CDR3 sequence reads: CASSAVYEQYF.

This clonotype is deemed medium-sized by its frequency. This chain links TRBV18 with TRBJ1-3; TCRdb picks TRBD1, but there is no DNA to check that call. The CDR3 sequence is 13 residues long. Germline V gene lookup returns CDR1 KGHSH and CDR2 LQKENI. The CDR3 loop is CASSPGTGNTIYF.

Frequency places this clonotype as large (0.1 to 1%). The CDR3 spells CASSFRSSYEQYF. The chain carries TRBV6-5 and TRBJ2-7. Germline lookup yields CDR1 MNHEY and CDR2 SVGAGI. CDR3 size: 13 residues.

This chain joins TRBV7-9 and TRBJ1-2; TCRdb lists TRBD1, though no DNA is available to test this call. The CDR3 has 15 residues. Germline lookup yields CDR1 SEHNR and CDR2 FQNEAQ (reference sequence). The chain's CDR3 is CASSLGVFSGAGYTF.

This clonotype counts as medium-sized by frequency. The chain recombines TRBV6-4 with TRBJ2-1; lacking DNA, the TRBD2 call made by TCRdb goes unchecked. There are 21 residues in the CDR3. CDR1 is MRHNA and CDR2 is SNTAGT in the germline V gene. The CDR3 sequence: CASSVSPPAGLAGETYNEQFF.

V gene TRBV19 combines with J gene TRBJ2-7; TCRdb names TRBD1, which stays unverified in the absence of DNA. CDR3 length equals 15 residues. Germline V gene sequence: CDR1 LNHDA, CDR2 SQIVND (reference sequence). The chain's CDR3 is CASSTGDSPSYEQYF. The variable domain in full, with the rest retrieved from reference TRBV19 and TRBJ2-7, is DGGITQSPKYLFRKEGQNVTLSCEQNLNHDAMYWYRQDPGQGLRLIYYSQIVNDFQKGDIAEGYSVSREKKESFPLTVTSAQKNPTAFYLCASSTGDSPSYEQYFGPGTRLTVT.

The J gene is TRBJ1-5, the V gene TRBV28; the TCRdb D gene call, TRBD1, has no DNA to confirm it. This CDR3 contains 15 residues. Germline assignment: CDR1 MDHEN and CDR2 SYDVKM. The CDR3 sequence is CASIGQGNMGQPQHF.

This clonotype is labeled large (0.1 to 1%) based on frequency. The chain recombines TRBV5-4 with TRBJ2-7; TCRdb's D gene call, TRBD1, goes unchecked for lack of DNA. The CDR3 runs to 14 residues. CDR1 and CDR2 (germline): SGHNT, YYREEE (reference sequence). The CDR3 sequence is CASSPGQGAYEQYF.

Considering frequency, this clonotype is medium-sized. The CDR3 spells CSARDNADTQYF. The rearrangement joins TRBV20-1 to TRBJ2-3. The CDR3 loop spans 12 amino acids. Germline CDR1 is DFQATT and CDR2 is SNEGSKA (reference sequence).

This clonotype counts as large by frequency. The rearrangement joins TRBV19 to TRBJ2-1; TCRdb's D gene call, TRBD1, goes unchecked for lack of DNA. This CDR3 is 16 amino acids long. Per the germline V gene, CDR1 is LNHDA and CDR2 is SQIVND (reference sequence). CDR3 residues: CASSMGSGRGDHEQFF.